The rows below give T cell receptor beta chains drawn from one sample of a study of blood T cells in healthy people across ages. MiXCR, run by TCRdb on the 5' RACE reads, gives a single entry per CDR3 protein. The sample holds 650,000 to 950,000 distinct CDR3 sequences; under 55% are singletons and the top ten take approximately 20%. Sequencing was performed on blood. All receptors derive from a man between 60 and 75 years old in good health. CDR3s include the opening cysteine and the closing phenylalanine or tryptophan. The D gene is left open where the match is weak. Clone sizes are given selectively: once, few, many, or a class where the clone is expanded.

J gene | clone size | D gene | V gene | CDR3 DNA | CDR3 protein
TRBJ1-4 | - | - | TRBV28 | TGTGCCAGCAGTTTGCCAGGCGCTGGGATGGAAAAACTGTTTTTT | CASSLPGAGMEKLFF
TRBJ1-4 | - | - | TRBV5-5 | TGTGCCAGCAACCCGCCAGGGTCTACTAATGAAAAACTGTTTTTT | CASNPPGSTNEKLFF
TRBJ2-7 | few | - | TRBV12-3/TRBV12-4 | TGTGCCAGCTCCAGCCAGGAGACATACGAGCAGTACTTC | CASSSQETYEQYF
TRBJ2-3 | once | - | TRBV20-1 | TGCAGTGCTAGAGATGCGGGGCTACCCACAGATACGCGGTATTTT | CSARDAGLPTDTRYF
TRBJ2-3 | - | - | TRBV24-1 | TGTGCCACCAGTGGAATGGGATACACAGATACGCAGTATTTT | CATSGMGYTDTQYF
TRBJ2-7 | few | - | TRBV28 | TGTGCCAGCAGTTTTCCGACAGGAAGCTCCTACGAGCAGTACTTC | CASSFPTGSSYEQYF
TRBJ2-7 | many | TRBD1 | TRBV10-3 | TGTGCCTCTACCCCAGGGGACAGACCCTACGAGCAGTACTTC | CASTPGDRPYEQYF
TRBJ2-5 | few | - | TRBV27 | TGTGCCAGCAGTCCCAACACAGGTCACGGAGAGACCCAGTACTTC | CASSPNTGHGETQYF
TRBJ2-6 | many | - | TRBV7-9 | TGTGCCAGCAGCCCACCTCCCGGGGCCAACGTCCTGACTTTC | CASSPPPGANVLTF
TRBJ2-7 | few | TRBD1 | TRBV12-3/TRBV12-4 | TGTGCCAGCAGTTTCGTTGACAGGGCTGACGAGCAGTACTTC | CASSFVDRADEQYF
TRBJ1-2 | few | - | TRBV3-1 | TGTGCCAGCAGGGCAGGGGCTAAAAGGGAGGGCTATGGCTACACCTTC | CASRAGAKREGYGYTF
TRBJ1-2 | - | - | TRBV5-1 | TGCGCCAGCAGCCGGGGGGTAAATGGCTACACCTTC | CASSRGVNGYTF
TRBJ2-7 | - | TRBD1 | TRBV4-3 | TGCGCCAGCAGTCCCGGGACAGGGCCTGCCTACGAGCAGTACTTC | CASSPGTGPAYEQYF
TRBJ2-5 | - | TRBD2 | TRBV2 | TGTGCCAGCTCGGGACTAGCGGGAGGTAATGAGCAGTACTTC | CASSGLAGGNEQYF
TRBJ2-7 | - | TRBD1 | TRBV3-1 | TGTGCCAGCAGCAATTGGGACAGAGGGTACGAGCAGTACTTC | CASSNWDRGYEQYF
TRBJ2-1 | few | - | TRBV5-5 | TGTGCCAGCAGCTTGGGAGTGCACGGCGCCTACAATGAGCAGTTCTTC | CASSLGVHGAYNEQFF
TRBJ2-7 | - | - | TRBV12-3/TRBV12-4 | TGTGCCAGCAGTTTACCCCCTAGTGAGCAGTACTTC | CASSLPPSEQYF
TRBJ2-1 | - | TRBD2 | TRBV6-5 | TGTGCCAGCAGTTATGTCGGCGGGGGAAGGGATGAGCAGTTCTTC | CASSYVGGGRDEQFF
TRBJ2-3 | few | - | TRBV20-1 | TGCAGTGCTAGAGACCCTCGAGGGACAGATACGCAGTATTTT | CSARDPRGTDTQYF
TRBJ1-2 | - | - | TRBV7-2 | TGTGCCAGCAGCTTAGCAGAAATCTATGGCTACACCTTC | CASSLAEIYGYTF
TRBJ2-1 | - | - | TRBV4-3 | TGCGCCAGCAGCCCCGAGGGTGGGGCCAGCTCCTACAATGAGCAGTTCTTC | CASSPEGGASSYNEQFF
TRBJ2-1 | - | - | TRBV30 | TGTGCCTGGAAGTTGGGGGGCGGTGCGTACAATGAGCAGTTCTTC | CAWKLGGGAYNEQFF
TRBJ2-1 | few | - | TRBV7-2 | TGTGCCAGCAGCCCCCAGGGGTCGAGCTCCTACAATGAGCAGTTCTTC | CASSPQGSSSYNEQFF
TRBJ2-3 | - | TRBD2 | TRBV27 | TGTGCCAGCAGTTTATTCCCCGGACTAGCGGGGGAGCGTAGCACAGATACGCAGTATTTT | CASSLFPGLAGERSTDTQYF
TRBJ2-1 | few | - | TRBV3-1 | TGTGCCAGCAGCCTCGTGGGGGACGTATACAATGAGCAGTTCTTC | CASSLVGDVYNEQFF
TRBJ1-1 | once | - | TRBV7-9 | TGTGCCAGCAGCTTAGCTGAAGGGGCCAGGGCGGGTGAAGCTTTCTTT | CASSLAEGARAGEAFF
TRBJ2-7 | - | - | TRBV20-1 | TGCAGTGCTGGCCCCCGGGGCTACGAGCAGTACTTC | CSAGPRGYEQYF
TRBJ2-5 | few | - | TRBV3-1 | TGTGCCAGCAGCACCTGGAGGAAGGGAGAAGAGACCCAGTACTTC | CASSTWRKGEETQYF
TRBJ2-3 | - | - | TRBV5-1 | TGCGCCAGCAGCAGACAGGGAGGAGTGACAGATACGCAGTATTTT | CASSRQGGVTDTQYF
TRBJ2-7 | - | - | TRBV28 | TGTGCCAGCAGTTTTCCCACAGGGTATAGAGACTACGAGCAGTACTTC | CASSFPTGYRDYEQYF
TRBJ2-1 | few | - | TRBV7-8 | TGTGCCAGCAGCTTAGCAGGGACCAATGAGCAGTTCTTC | CASSLAGTNEQFF
TRBJ2-3 | - | TRBD2 | TRBV5-1 | TGCGCCAGCAGCCAAGGGACTAGCGGGGGGGTGACCCTACTCACAGATACGCAGTATTTT | CASSQGTSGGVTLLTDTQYF
TRBJ2-5 | - | - | TRBV25-1 | TGTGCCGGCAGTGAATACGGGGGGCAAAGGCTCCGGACCCAGTACTTC | CAGSEYGGQRLRTQYF
TRBJ2-3 | many | TRBD2 | TRBV7-9 | TGTGCCAGCAGCTTAGGCGCCAGCGGGGGGGCCTCGTTATCTGATACGCAGTATTTT | CASSLGASGGASLSDTQYF
TRBJ1-2 | few | TRBD1 | TRBV4-3 | TGCGCCAGCAGCCAAGATTACAGGGGGCTCGATGGCTACACCTTC | CASSQDYRGLDGYTF
TRBJ2-1 | many | TRBD2 | TRBV11-3 | TGTGCCAGCAGCTCCGATCCTAGCGGAAGAGCCTACAATGAGCAGTTCTTC | CASSSDPSGRAYNEQFF